This entry describes one T cell receptor beta chain. This clone was picked up one time. Its antigen is not yet known. One base away there is no much larger clone; base qualities are not given. The CDR3 covers 14 residues, taking in both the cysteine and the phenylalanine. The read is trimmed to its CDR3 DNA, 42 bases read in frame from base 1. Cut back by 8 bases and 4 bases, the V and J ends lie 16 bases apart. CDR1 LNHDA and CDR2 SQIVND were looked up in the germline V gene (reference sequence). This sample was taken from a study of PD-L1 blockade in urothelial cancer (dated by TCRdb to between 2016 and 2019). General notes on the study: Every patient began therapy around 2014 and was given atezolizumab 1,200 mg intravenously every 3 weeks. An ECOG performance status of 0 or 1 was recorded for the patients, and 0 to 3 prior chemotherapy regimens had been received by the patients. In the same patients who had TCR sequencing, pretreatment tumors also underwent whole exome sequencing and RNA sequencing. Pretreatment tumor samples, along with matched peripheral blood collected serially before and after atezolizumab treatment, underwent TCR sequencing. Some 29 patients had pretreatment blood TCR-seq, around 25 had at least one posttreatment blood collection, and around 25 had tumor TCR-seq. About nine tenths of the roughly 29 patients were identified as males with urothelial cancer of bladder origin, and a prior smoking history was reported by 18 of 29 patients. Durable clinical benefit was defined as progression-free survival longer than 6 months, and TCR features were also tested against progression-free and overall survival. Several patients achieved durable clinical benefit and 15 to 20 did not. The study, an exploratory multi-omic analysis, examined somatic, immune and clinical correlates of response to PD-L1 blockade with atezolizumab in urothelial cancer. Blood samples were analyzed at two time points: 3 weeks after treatment start (second dose) and 6 weeks after treatment start. Blood samples gave median yields of approximately 130,000 T cells and over 80,000 unique TCRs, along with a median clonality of around 0.075. Broad study findings and their caveats: Improved progression-free and overall survival was associated with having pretreatment peripheral blood TCR clonality below the median. Patients with durable benefit showed greater expansion of tumor-associated TCR clones in peripheral blood 3 weeks after starting treatment (n = 22, p = 0.022). Because the sample size was small (n ≈ 30) and many exploratory analyses were performed, the results are intended to be hypothesis-generating.

Synthetic TCR analog templates were spiked into each PCR so that absolute template abundance could be estimated from read counts. TCRbeta CDR3 regions were amplified from genomic DNA with bias-controlled V and J gene primers using the immunoSEQ assay. Rearranged TCRbeta segments were sequenced at approximately 20X coverage. From the authors' description of their analysis: Clustering was used to correct sequencing errors, and CDR3s were annotated against IMGT so that V, D and J genes could be assigned. Downstream analyses used only productive TCRbeta rearrangements and left out out-of-frame or stop-codon sequences. Clonality was computed as one minus Shannon entropy normalized by the log of the number of unique productive sequences. Clones differing between time points or between blood and tumor were identified using Fisher's exact test with Benjamini-Hochberg correction, with an adjusted p below 0.01 applied as the threshold. The source is immuneACCESS, and TCRdb retained only in-frame sequences with V and J called. Part of the clones is not carried over; for the studies checked, unresolved V genes explain less than half of this, and the remainder is unexplained. V and J calls and clone size are copied from that table; D and trimming were computed from the DNA. This sample holds 72,000 or so clones; around 88% were observed only once. The ten biggest clones cover under 15% of the sample.

The time point label, as the study defines it: pretreatment peripheral blood. A cohort of 30 or so patients with locally advanced or metastatic urothelial carcinoma, treated at Memorial Sloan Kettering on a trial protocol, was included. Peripheral blood mononuclear cells were collected pretreatment and during treatment, with between 1 and 8 total time points obtained per patient. The Qiagen DNeasy Blood extraction kit was used to purify genomic DNA from total PBMCs and from tumor samples. PBMCs were collected pretreatment and during treatment and were isolated and stored as previously described. This sample comprised PBMCs, obtained around atezolizumab (anti-PD-L1) treatment. The sequence came from a man in his fifties or sixties with urothelial cancer. The sequence joins TRBV19 to TRBJ2-3; TRBD1 is perhaps the D gene, given 5 matching bases. The CDR3 region has the sequence CASAQGTGADTQYF. In nucleotide form, the sequence is TGTGCCAGTGCCCAGGGAACGGGTGCAGATACGCAGTATTTT. The full variable domain, completed from the reference TRBV19 and TRBJ2-3 proteins outside the CDR3, reads DGGITQSPKYLFRKEGQNVTLSCEQNLNHDAMYWYRQDPGQGLRLIYYSQIVNDFQKGDIAEGYSVSREKKESFPLTVTSAQKNPTAFYLCASAQGTGADTQYFGPGTRLTVL.